Sequencing of this T cell receptor (beta chain) was carried out in a study of beta chain features in type 1 diabetes (dated by TCRdb to 2016 to 2019). In terms of the full investigation: Patients and healthy donors did not differ in mean age, gender distribution, total cell number or subset yield. The study compared the TCRB repertoires of sorted circulating CD4+ T cell subsets in recently diagnosed type 1 diabetes patients with those in matched healthy donors. Naive and central memory subsets were obtained from all 30 or so donors, but regulatory and stem cell-like memory subsets were isolated from only 8 patients and 8 healthy donors. A total of roughly 100,000,000 sorted cells were examined across all samples, and the number of cells per subset was strongly correlated with RNA yield.

General conclusions and limits of the study: Type 1 diabetes patients showed a moderate but significant shortening of TCRB CDR3 length in all four CD4+ subsets. At VDJ recombination sites, patients with type 1 diabetes made fewer insertions and deleted more nucleotides, a pattern implying thymic rearrangement abnormalities. Naive, central memory and regulatory TCRB repertoires appeared to be more alike among patients than among healthy donors. HLA sub-analyses involved small numbers of individuals, so any influence of HLA type on TCRB rearrangement remained unresolved. Because cDNA rather than genomic DNA was sequenced, highly expressing activated cells could have been over-represented, although no difference in activation and CD3 levels was found between groups. Shorter templates might have been favored by PCR, but patient and control samples were amplified and corrected together, so both groups would have been affected equally by any skew.

Each donor gave one peripheral blood draw, averaging approximately 120 mL, which was collected into heparinised tubes. Naive, central memory, regulatory and stem cell-like memory CD4+ T cells were sorted on a BD FACSAria II using a panel including CD45RO, CCR7, CD25, CD127, CD95 and CD27. Purity was above 95% for every sorted population. PBMCs were isolated immediately by Lymphoprep density gradient centrifugation and stained directly without culture. So that batch effects would be minimized, each experiment stained and sorted samples in pairs, pairing one healthy donor with one patient. As for this clone: This clone's antigen is unknown. Base qualities are not recorded, but no much larger clone differs from it by a single base.

The entire amount of isolated RNA was reverse transcribed using the High Capacity cDNA Reverse Transcription Kit, so the sequenced TCRB transcripts were expressed ones. Deep immunoSEQ sequencing was applied to naive, central memory and regulatory T cell samples, giving an average of about 3.57 million total reads per sample. Sorted cells were lysed in RLT buffer and RNA was extracted with DNase-treated RNeasy Micro or Mini kits, depending on cell number. Each cell subset was processed on its own to prevent cross-contamination, while patient and healthy donor samples were processed together. TCRB sequences were amplified from cDNA with the immunoSEQ multiplex PCR, producing 87-bp fragments spanning the CDR3 region. Sequencing of the amplicons was done on the Illumina HiSeq platform. From the authors' description of their analysis: PCR bias was corrected computationally using synthetic template baselines, and reads within Hamming distance 2 were collapsed, with unmergeable singletons discarded. By aligning reads against IMGT, V, D and J genes, CDR3 length, and insertions or deletions at six rearrangement sites were assigned. Clonotype counts were normalized to sorted cell number within each subset before computing true diversity and Gini coefficients with the tcR R package. The overlap coefficient, calculated on TCRB nucleotide sequences, was used to quantify repertoire sharing. Out-of-frame TCRB sequences from naive cells were analyzed as a proxy for the pre-selection repertoire. Sourced from immuneACCESS, this table was stored by TCRdb with only in-frame sequences that have V and J called. A share of the clones is absent; for the studies checked, an unresolved V gene accounts for under half, and the remainder has no known explanation. The D gene and trimming were derived from the DNA, and the V and J assignments and clone size from that table. The sample includes roughly 700,000 clones, with 13% observed a single time. The leading ten clones occupy 0.02% to 0.025% of the sample.

The receptor comes from a man aged 18 to 30 with type 1 diabetes. Sequencing used naive CD4+ T cells from blood. Read against the paper, the sample's cell subset or site label means: true naive CD4+ T cells.

The CDR3 region: CASSLQDRSPRFF. The DNA is as follows: TGTGCCAGCAGCCTCCAAGACAGAAGCCCTCGGTTCTTC. The rearranged segments are TRBV14 and TRBJ2-1; TRBD1 is a weak D gene call, 5 bases matching. For CDR1 and CDR2, the germline V gene lists SGHDN and FVKESK. Cut back by 4 bases and 15 bases, the V and J ends lie 19 bases apart. The CDR3, cysteine through phenylalanine, is 13 amino acids long. The read is trimmed to its CDR3 DNA, 39 bases read in frame from base 1.